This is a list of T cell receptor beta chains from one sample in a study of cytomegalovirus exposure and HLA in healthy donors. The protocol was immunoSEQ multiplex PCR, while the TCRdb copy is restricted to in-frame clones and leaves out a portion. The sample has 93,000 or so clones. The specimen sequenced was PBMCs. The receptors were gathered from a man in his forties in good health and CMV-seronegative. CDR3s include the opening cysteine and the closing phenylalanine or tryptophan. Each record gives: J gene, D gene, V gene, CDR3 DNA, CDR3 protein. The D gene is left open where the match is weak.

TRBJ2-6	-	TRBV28	TGTGCCAGCAGGTTGGCAGGGGCTGGGGCCAACGTCCTGACTTTC	CASRLAGAGANVLTF
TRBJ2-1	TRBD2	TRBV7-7	TGTGCCAGCAGCCCACAACTAGCGGGAGGGCCTAATGAGCAGTTCTTC	CASSPQLAGGPNEQFF
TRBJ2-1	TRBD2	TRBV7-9	TGTGCCAGCAGCTCCCCGGGACTAAACAATGAGCAGTTCTTC	CASSSPGLNNEQFF
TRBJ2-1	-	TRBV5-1	TGCGCCAGCAGCCCCCGGGGTGAGAGTCGTGAGCAGTTCTTC	CASSPRGESREQFF
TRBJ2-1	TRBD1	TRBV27	TGTGCCAGCAGTTTAACAGGGGGCAATGAGCAGTTCTTC	CASSLTGGNEQFF
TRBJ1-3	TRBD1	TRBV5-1	TGCGCCAGCAGCTTGGGTCAGGGGGCGATCTCTGGAAACACCATATATTTT	CASSLGQGAISGNTIYF
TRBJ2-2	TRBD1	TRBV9	TGTGCCAGCAGCCCGAGGACAGGCGGGCGAACCGGGGAGCTGTTTTTT	CASSPRTGGRTGELFF
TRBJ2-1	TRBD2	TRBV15	TGTGCCACCAGCAGAGATGGGACTAGAGGCGGTGAGCAGTTCTTC	CATSRDGTRGGEQFF
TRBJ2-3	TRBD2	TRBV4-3	TGCGCCAGCAGCCTTGGGACTAGCGGGGGGGCAGATACGCAGTATTTT	CASSLGTSGGADTQYF
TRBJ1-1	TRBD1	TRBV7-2	TGTGCCAGCAGCTTAGGACAGGGACCTGAAGCTTTCTTT	CASSLGQGPEAFF
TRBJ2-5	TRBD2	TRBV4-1	TGCGCCAGCAGCCTCCGGACTAGCGGGGGGGGGTACCAAGAGACCCAGTACTTC	CASSLRTSGGGYQETQYF
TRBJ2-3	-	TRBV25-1	TGTGCCAGCAGTCGCCCCCCGGGAGCCGAAGATACGCAGTATTTT	CASSRPPGAEDTQYF
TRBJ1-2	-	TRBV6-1	TGTGCCAGCAGTGAACAAAGGGGGTATGGCTACACCTTC	CASSEQRGYGYTF
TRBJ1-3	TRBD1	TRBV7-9	TGTGCCAGCAGCCCCACCCGGACAGGGAGGTCCGGAAACACCATATATTTT	CASSPTRTGRSGNTIYF
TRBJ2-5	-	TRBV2	TGTGCCAGCAGGCCAGACAGGCAGACCCAGTACTTC	CASRPDRQTQYF